This TCR beta chain was obtained from a study of T-cell reconstitution after alpha-beta-depleted transplantation in children. This sample's TCRbeta library carried unique molecular identifier barcodes. Via MiXCR, TCRdb re-called the PCR reads, giving one row per CDR3 protein. The top ten hold roughly 4.7% of the sample, which has nearly 200,000 distinct CDR3 sequences, roughly 6.3% seen once. V lost 4 bases to trimming and J lost 6 bases; unmatched junction nucleotides: 3. This CDR3 comprises 14 residues. Germline CDR1 is SGHVS and CDR2 is FNYEAQ. This clonotype was seen repeatedly, ten times or more.

The TCR was taken from a girl younger than two with combined immunodeficiency, due to receive a stem cell transplant. J is TRBJ2-1 and V is TRBV7-6, with TRBD2 matching 10 bases. The specimen comprised PBMCs, sampled before TCRalphabeta/CD19-depleted stem cell transplant. The CDR3 loop is CASSSSGGVNEQFF. As DNA, the CDR3 is TGTGCCAGCAGCTCAAGCGGGGGGGTCAATGAGCAGTTCTTC.